This T cell receptor (beta chain) originates from a study of chronic HIV infection and antiretroviral therapy. Each CDR3 protein is one row after TCRdb ran MiXCR on the 5' RACE reads. The table lists 30,000 to 35,000 distinct CDR3 sequences, about 9.7% of them singletons. The ends were cut back, 6 bases at V and 0 bases at J, with 9 bases in the middle. The CDR3 extends over 14 amino acids. The TCR comes from an adult who had HIV and had not received antiretroviral therapy, or was an uninfected healthy control (not recorded which). The rearrangement links TRBV12-3 or TRBV12-4 to TRBJ1-5, with D unresolved. Material for sequencing was peripheral blood. For the CDR3, the DNA is TGTGCCAGCAGCTACATGAATAGCAATCAGCCCCAGCATTTT. Residues: CASSYMNSNQPQHF.